A single sample gave rise to the 8 T cell receptor beta chains below, sequenced in a study of T cell repertoires in cytomegalovirus infection. TCRdb passed the reads through MiXCR, listing each CDR3 protein once. The repertoire holds about 76,000 distinct CDR3 sequences, with roughly 3.5% as singletons. Specimen: PBMCs. These receptors were collected from a human donor in good health (CMV status not recorded). Some clones in this sample may be carry-over from other donors' samples.

This clonotype has a count of ten or more. This chain joins TRBV14 and TRBJ2-7; D ambiguous. V was clipped by 3 bases and J by 8 bases, with 14 bases between them. Germline V gene data show CDR1 as SGHDN and CDR2 as FVKESK. The CDR3 length is 13 residues. CDR3 nucleotide sequence: TGTGCCAGCAGCCAGCAACAATATAGGAAGCAGTACTTC. Amino acids: CASSQQQYRKQYF.

This clonotype was detected ten times or more. CDR3 DNA sequence: TGTGCCAGCAGTAGACTAGTAGGTACAGATACGCAGTATTTT. This gives the protein CASSRLVGTDTQYF. The chain uses TRBV7-2 and TRBJ2-3; TRBD2 might be the D (6 bases). Trimming cost V 6 bases and J 3 bases, with 13 bases left between them. The CDR3 runs 14 residues. CDR1 and CDR2 from the germline V gene are SGHTA and FQGNSA.

This clonotype showed up many times. This chain connects TRBV7-2 to TRBJ2-3; TRBD1 aligns across 8 bases. The CDR3 length is 15 residues. Germline V gene lookup returns CDR1 SGHTA and CDR2 FQGNSA. The V and J ends lost 5 bases and 2 bases, in that order; junction bases with no gene match: 6. CDR3 nucleotide sequence: TGTGCCAGCAGCCAGGGGGACAGGCCCACAGATACGCAGTATTTT. Translation gives CASSQGDRPTDTQYF.

In the case of this clonotype: A much larger clone differs from this one at a single base, so this may be a read error. Without the conserved terminal phenylalanine or tryptophan, this CDR3 likely stems from a read error. The CDR3 DNA follows: TGTGCCAGCAGCACCCTGATGGGCTACACCCTC. Its protein product is CASSTLMGYTL. V is TRBV5-6 and J is TRBJ1-2, with D unresolved. The V gene's germline CDR1 is SGHDT and CDR2 YYEEEE. The CDR3 is 11 amino acids. V lost 4 bases and J lost 8, with 9 bases in between.

This clonotype was recorded at least ten times. The V call is TRBV6-2 or TRBV6-3, the J call TRBJ2-7, with a tentative D call TRBD1 (6 bases). Germline V lookup: CDR1 MNHEY, CDR2 SVGEGT. Trimming left V 3 bases short and J 2 bases short, with 17 bases between. This CDR3 is built from 16 residues. Here the CDR3 reads CASSYVVGAGTYEQYF. The CDR3 nucleotides are TGTGCCAGCAGTTATGTGGTGGGGGCAGGCACCTACGAGCAGTACTTC.

This clonotype showed up many times. The chain carries TRBV25-1 and TRBJ1-1, with no clear D. The CDR3 length is 11 residues. CDR1 and CDR2 (germline): MGHDK, SYGVNS. V was shortened by 2 bases and J by 2 bases, with 0 bases between the two germline ends. CDR3 in amino acids: CASSENTEAFF. In nucleotides, the CDR3 is TGTGCCAGCAGTGAAAACACTGAAGCTTTCTTT.

The chain joins TRBV6-5 to TRBJ2-2; TRBD1 agrees at 8 bases. The length of the CDR3 is 16 residues. Germline-derived CDR1 and CDR2 are MNHEY and SVGAGI. Trimming removed 2 bases from V and 7 bases from J; junction bases left unmatched: 9. The CDR3 DNA is TGTGCCAGCAGTTACCTCGCAGGGGGCGGCGGCGGGGAGCTGTTTTTT. Its translation is CASSYLAGGGGGELFF.

This clonotype has a count of ten or more. The chain carries TRBV28 and TRBJ1-6, with D unclear. Looked up from germline, CDR1 is MDHEN and CDR2 is SYDVKM. This CDR3 contains 15 residues. V gave up 3 bases and J gave up 9 bases, with 15 bases separating them. DNA for the CDR3: TGTGCCAGCAGTTTTTGGAGGGAAGCTGGTTCACCCCTCCACTTT. It codes for CASSFWREAGSPLHF.